This T cell receptor beta chain was recovered during a study of T-cell reconstitution after alpha-beta-depleted transplantation in children. This clonotype turned up a few times. Its antigen is unknown. Unique molecular identifiers were incorporated into the prepared TCRbeta library. From the PCR reads, TCRdb called clonotypes with MiXCR, one entry per CDR3 protein. Of approximately 1,000,000 distinct CDR3 sequences listed, under 30% are singletons. CDR3 length: 16 amino acids. V dropped 3 bases and J dropped 3 bases, with 15 bases sitting between them. Study observations and caveats: At around two months after transplant, the alpha-beta T cells were reportedly derived from several hundred expanded clones that came from non-depleted graft cells. From surviving recipient T cells and thymic progenitors came the high day-60 TCRbeta diversity observed in some patients. A year post-transplant, T-cell counts and diversity derived mostly from newly produced T cells.

This receptor was obtained from a boy in the first two years of life who had a stem cell transplant for SCID, so the T cells may come from the graft donor. V and J are TRBV12-3 or TRBV12-4 and TRBJ2-1, with TRBD2 as a possible D gene (5 bases). The sequenced sample was PBMCs, mostly from graft donor cells, obtained 360 days after TCRalphabeta/CD19-depleted stem cell transplant. The CDR3 reads CASSFDGLPFYNEQFF. CDR3 DNA sequence: TGTGCCAGCAGTTTTGACGGACTTCCCTTCTACAATGAGCAGTTCTTC.